This section outlines one TCR beta chain sequence together with its context. This specimen belongs to a study of molecular identifiers for immune sequencing clone quantification. As previously described, bulk TCR libraries were made using listed TCR primers. Via MiXCR, TCRdb re-called the PCR reads, giving one row per CDR3 protein. This sample has more than 550,000 distinct CDR3 sequences, with 25% found just once. Sorting captured naive CD8 T cells as CD8+CD4-CCR7+CD45RA+. The sample was naive CD8+ T cells from blood, with Jurkat cell RNA spiked in. Described subset: FACS-sorted CD8+CD4-CCR7+CD45RA+ naive T cells. The TCR sequence derives from a human donor in good health. Some libraries in this study had Jurkat cell RNA spiked in.

CDR3 sequence reads: CASSTYTGLSTDTQYF. The CDR3, as DNA: TGTGCCAGCAGCACGTACACGGGCCTCTCAACAGATACGCAGTATTTT. The gene calls are TRBV9 and TRBJ2-3; D is ambiguous. The CDR3 is 16 residues long. CDR1 SGDLS and CDR2 YYNGEE come from the germline V gene. V was clipped by 4 bases and J by 3 bases, with 18 bases between them.